This TCR beta chain appears in the sequencing data of a study of T cell changes during pregnancy in multiple sclerosis. The germline V and J ends were trimmed by 5 bases and 4 bases, with 12 bases remaining between them. CDR1 and CDR2 from the germline V gene are MNHEY and SVGAGI. The CDR3 covers 15 residues. Assay: immunoSEQ multiplex PCR; the TCRdb copy retains only in-frame clones and omits some. Of some 36,000 clones listed, roughly 88% were seen once; the top ten hold around 4.3%. Specimen: peripheral blood, collected in the second trimester of pregnancy. The sequence was obtained from a female donor in good health, enrolled as a control in a pregnancy study. V gene TRBV6-5 combines with J gene TRBJ2-6; D might be TRBD2 (7 bases). The CDR3 loop reads CASSGRGAGANVLTF. CDR3 nucleotides: TGTGCCAGCAGTGGGAGGGGGGCAGGGGCCAACGTCCTGACTTTC.